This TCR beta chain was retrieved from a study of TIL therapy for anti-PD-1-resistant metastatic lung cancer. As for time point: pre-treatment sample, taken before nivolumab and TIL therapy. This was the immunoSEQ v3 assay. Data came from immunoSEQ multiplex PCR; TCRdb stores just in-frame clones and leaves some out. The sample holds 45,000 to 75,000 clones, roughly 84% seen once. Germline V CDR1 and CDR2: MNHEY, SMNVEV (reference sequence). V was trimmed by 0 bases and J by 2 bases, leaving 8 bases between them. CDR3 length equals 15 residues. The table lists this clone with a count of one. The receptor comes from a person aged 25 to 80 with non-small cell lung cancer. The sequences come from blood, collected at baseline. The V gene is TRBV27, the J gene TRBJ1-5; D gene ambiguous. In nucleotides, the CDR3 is TGTGCCAGCAGTTTATCGCGGCAGGGCAATCAGCCCCAGCATTTT. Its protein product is CASSLSRQGNQPQHF.